These 16 T cell receptor beta chains share one sample of origin, sequenced in a study of blood T cell repertoires in COVID-19. Generated by immunoSEQ multiplex PCR, the TCRdb table keeps only in-frame clones and is missing some. The repertoire holds about 80,000 clones, with roughly 87% as singletons. Sample: peripheral blood. These TCRs come from an elderly man with acute or convalescent COVID-19.

The chain is built from TRBV7-9 and TRBJ2-5, with 9 bases that match TRBD1. With V trimmed by 4 bases and J by 5 bases, 5 bases remained unmatched. Germline V gene data show CDR1 as SEHNR and CDR2 as FQNEAQ (reference sequence). This CDR3 is built from 14 residues. CDR3: CASSSGTGWETQYF. The CDR3 DNA follows: TGTGCCAGCAGCTCTGGGACAGGGTGGGAGACCCAGTACTTC.

This clone has more than one count but fewer than ten. The V and J genes are TRBV7-3 and TRBJ2-2; 8 nucleotides align to TRBD1. The CDR3 length is 13 residues. J gave up 7 bases and V 5 bases, and 3 bases lay outside the gene matches. Per the germline V gene, CDR1 is SGHTA and CDR2 is FQGTGA. The CDR3 protein is CASSPTGGGELFF. For the CDR3, the DNA is TGTGCCAGCAGCCCTACAGGGGGCGGGGAGCTGTTTTTT.

This chain connects TRBV5-6 to TRBJ1-1; 9 nucleotides agree with TRBD1. Germline V gene lookup returns CDR1 SGHDT and CDR2 YYEEEE. The CDR3 is 14 residues long. The trim removed 4 bases at V and 7 bases at J, leaving 8 bases unmatched. CDR3 sequence (DNA): TGTGCCAGCAGCCCAACAGGGGGCTCGGGTGAAGCTTTCTTT. This encodes CASSPTGGSGEAFF.

The chain combines TRBV5-1 with TRBJ1-4, with 8 bases lining up with TRBD1. There are 15 residues in the CDR3. Per the germline V gene, CDR1 is SGHRS and CDR2 is YFSETQ. The junction had 9 bases not matched to a gene; V was cut back by 5 bases and J by 6 bases. The CDR3 nucleotides are TGCGCCAGCAGACCCCGGACAGGGATTGATGAAAAACTGTTTTTT. Residues: CASRPRTGIDEKLFF. Variable domain in full (rest from reference TRBV5-1 and TRBJ1-4): KAGVTQTPRYLIKTRGQQVTLSCSPISGHRSVSWYQQTPGQGLQFLFEYFSETQRNKGNFPGRFSGRQFSNSRSEMNVSTLELGDSALYLCASRPRTGIDEKLFFGSGTQLSVL.

The rearrangement uses TRBV2 and TRBJ1-1, with TRBD1 identical over 10 bases. Unmatched junction bases numbered 2, after V lost 4 bases and J lost 3 bases. The CDR3 length is 14 residues. Germline-derived CDR1 and CDR2 are SNHLY and FYNNEI. DNA for the CDR3: TGTGCCAGCAGTGCCGGGACAGGGGACACTGAAGCTTTCTTT. Translation: CASSAGTGDTEAFF.

The chain carries TRBV2 and TRBJ2-4; 10 positions match TRBD1. V shed 4 bases, J shed 4 bases, and the junction held 10 bases outside the gene matches. CDR3 length equals 17 residues. In germline, CDR1 is SNHLY, CDR2 FYNNEI. As DNA, the CDR3 is TGTGCCAGCAGTGTACCCGAGACAGGGGGCGATAAAAACATTCAGTACTTC. Amino acids: CASSVPETGGDKNIQYF.

The J gene is TRBJ2-3, the V gene TRBV5-6; no definite D call. The V end was cut by 0 bases, the J end by 6 bases, with 5 bases between. The CDR3 is 12 residues long. The germline CDR1 and CDR2 sequences are SGHDT and YYEEEE. The CDR3 loop is CASSLASDTQYF. As DNA, the CDR3 is TGTGCCAGCAGCTTGGCAAGCGATACGCAGTATTTT.

This clone was seen a few times. Here the CDR3 DNA reads TGTGCCAGCACCACAGGGGGCGCATGGCAAGAGACCCAGTACTTC. It translates to CASTTGGAWQETQYF. The V gene is TRBV5-6, the J gene TRBJ2-5, with 9 bases that match TRBD1. Germline CDR1 is SGHDT and CDR2 is YYEEEE. The junction had 8 bases not matched to a gene; V was cut back by 6 bases and J by 2 bases. This CDR3 contains 15 residues.

V and J are TRBV7-6 and TRBJ1-1, with 7 nucleotides matching TRBD1. This CDR3 is 15 amino acids long. Per germline, CDR1 SGHVS and CDR2 FNYEAQ. Trimming removed 2 bases from V and 1 base from J; junction bases left unmatched: 4. CDR3 residues: CASSLQGEANTEAFF. The CDR3 DNA follows: TGTGCCAGCAGCTTACAGGGGGAGGCGAACACTGAAGCTTTCTTT.

This chain connects TRBV30 to TRBJ2-7; tentatively, D is TRBD1 (6 bases). Trimming left V 5 bases short and J 1 base short, with 12 bases between. This CDR3 has 13 amino acids. Germline V gene sequence: CDR1 GTSNPN, CDR2 SVGIG (reference sequence). This chain's CDR3 is CAWGKTGSYEQYF. CDR3 DNA: TGTGCCTGGGGTAAAACAGGGTCCTACGAGCAGTACTTC.

This clone occurred many times. The chain uses TRBV10-1 and TRBJ2-2, with 10 bases identical to TRBD1. Trimming removed 7 bases from V and 4 bases from J; junction bases left unmatched: 9. Germline CDR1 WNHNN, CDR2 SYGVQD (reference sequence). This CDR3 has 16 residues. The CDR3 coding sequence is TGCGCCAGCAACCGGGGACAGGGGAGTGGCACCGGGGAGCTGTTTTTT. The encoded protein is CASNRGQGSGTGELFF.

The J gene is TRBJ2-3, the V gene TRBV5-1; 9 bases map to TRBD1. The ends lost 6 bases at V and 6 bases at J; junction bases unmatched: 8. CDR3 length: 14 residues. The germline CDR1 and CDR2 sequences are SGHRS and YFSETQ. The CDR3 coding sequence is TGCGCCAGCACATTGACAGGGGGTCCTGATACGCAGTATTTT. It translates to CASTLTGGPDTQYF. The full variable domain, in which reference TRBV5-1 and TRBJ2-3 provide the parts outside the CDR3, is KAGVTQTPRYLIKTRGQQVTLSCSPISGHRSVSWYQQTPGQGLQFLFEYFSETQRNKGNFPGRFSGRQFSNSRSEMNVSTLELGDSALYLCASTLTGGPDTQYFGPGTRLTVL.

V is TRBV25-1 and J is TRBJ1-2; weak D call: TRBD1 (6 bases). V lost 9 bases and J 4 bases, leaving 18 bases between the germline ends. The CDR3 has 14 amino acids. Germline lookup yields CDR1 MGHDK and CDR2 SYGVNS. DNA for the CDR3: TGTGCCAGTCAGATTCCCGGGACAATCTATGGCTACACCTTC. Protein sequence: CASQIPGTIYGYTF.

This clone has just one count. The CDR3 here is CASSWTSGGAGDTQYF. DNA of the CDR3: TGTGCCAGCAGCTGGACTAGCGGGGGGGCGGGAGATACGCAGTATTTT. This sequence joins TRBV7-2 and TRBJ2-3; 15 bases fit TRBD2. J was trimmed by 5 bases and V by 4 bases; bases with no gene match: 4. The CDR3 is 16 residues long. CDR1 and CDR2 from the germline V gene are SGHTA and FQGNSA.

This clone was detected only once. The CDR3 sequence is CASRKTGTGSYEQYF. DNA for the CDR3: TGTGCCAGCAGAAAAACCGGGACAGGCTCCTACGAGCAGTACTTC. This chain connects TRBV27 to TRBJ2-7; 8 nucleotides line up with TRBD1. This CDR3 spans 15 amino acids. The junction had 7 bases not matched to a gene; V was cut back by 6 bases and J by 0 bases. Germline values: CDR1 MNHEY, CDR2 SMNVEV (reference sequence).

In this sample, this clone turned up once. In DNA, the CDR3 is TGTGCCAGCAGCCAAGTGGGGGCGTGGGGTGAGCAGTTCTTC. Protein product: CASSQVGAWGEQFF. The rearrangement links TRBV4-2 to TRBJ2-1, with D tentatively TRBD1 (6 bases). V lost 1 base and J lost 9, with 13 bases in between. The CDR3 extends over 14 amino acids. Looked up from germline, CDR1 is LGHNA and CDR2 is YNFKEQ.